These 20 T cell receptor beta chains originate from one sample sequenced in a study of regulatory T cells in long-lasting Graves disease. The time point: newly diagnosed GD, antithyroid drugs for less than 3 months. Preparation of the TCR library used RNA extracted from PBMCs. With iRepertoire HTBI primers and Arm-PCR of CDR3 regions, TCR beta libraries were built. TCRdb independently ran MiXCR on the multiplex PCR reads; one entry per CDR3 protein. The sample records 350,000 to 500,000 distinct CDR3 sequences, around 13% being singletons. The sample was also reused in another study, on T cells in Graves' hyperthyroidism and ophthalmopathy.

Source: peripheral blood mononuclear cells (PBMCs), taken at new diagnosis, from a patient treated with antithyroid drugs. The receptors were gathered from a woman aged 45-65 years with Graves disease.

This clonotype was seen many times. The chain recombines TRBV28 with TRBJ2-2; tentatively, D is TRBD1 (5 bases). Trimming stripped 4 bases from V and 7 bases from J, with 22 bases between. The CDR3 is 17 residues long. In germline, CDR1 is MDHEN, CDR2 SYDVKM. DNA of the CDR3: TGTGCCAGCAGTTCTGCGGTGCAGGGCTCTCGTGTCGGGGAGCTGTTTTTT. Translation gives CASSSAVQGSRVGELFF.

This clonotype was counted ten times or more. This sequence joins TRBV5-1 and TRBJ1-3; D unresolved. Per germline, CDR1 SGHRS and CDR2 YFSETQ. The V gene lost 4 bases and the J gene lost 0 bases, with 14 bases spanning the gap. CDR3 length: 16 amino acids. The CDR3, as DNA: TGCGCCAGCAGCCTCTTCGGGCATCGCTCTGGAAACACCATATATTTT. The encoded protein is CASSLFGHRSGNTIYF.

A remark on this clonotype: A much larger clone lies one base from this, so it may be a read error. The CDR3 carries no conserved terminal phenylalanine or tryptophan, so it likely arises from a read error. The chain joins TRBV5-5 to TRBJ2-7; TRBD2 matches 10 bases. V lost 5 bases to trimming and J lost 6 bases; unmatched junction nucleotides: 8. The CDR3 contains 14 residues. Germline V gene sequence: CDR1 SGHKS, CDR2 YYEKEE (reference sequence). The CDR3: CASSTHLAGVEQYS. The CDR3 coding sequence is TGTGCCAGCAGTACACATCTAGCGGGAGTCGAGCAGTACTCC.

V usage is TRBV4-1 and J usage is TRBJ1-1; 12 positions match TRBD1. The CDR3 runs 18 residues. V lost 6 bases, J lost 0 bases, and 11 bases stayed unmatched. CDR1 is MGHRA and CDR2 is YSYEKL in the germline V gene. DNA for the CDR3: TGCGCCAGCAGGCGATCCTTGGGGACAGGGGGCATGAACACTGAAGCTTTCTTT. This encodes CASRRSLGTGGMNTEAFF.

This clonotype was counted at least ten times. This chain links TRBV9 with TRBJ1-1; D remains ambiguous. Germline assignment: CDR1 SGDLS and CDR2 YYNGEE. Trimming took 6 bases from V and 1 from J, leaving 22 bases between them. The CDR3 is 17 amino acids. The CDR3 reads CASNEMREEPRNTEAFF. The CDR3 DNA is TGTGCCAGCAACGAGATGAGGGAGGAGCCCCGGAACACTGAAGCTTTCTTT.

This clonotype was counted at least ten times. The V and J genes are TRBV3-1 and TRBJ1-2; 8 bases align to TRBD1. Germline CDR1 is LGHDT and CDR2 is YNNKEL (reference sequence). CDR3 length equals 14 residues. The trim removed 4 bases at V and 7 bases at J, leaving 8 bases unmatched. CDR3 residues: CASSPPGQAFGYTF. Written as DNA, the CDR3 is TGTGCCAGCAGCCCACCGGGACAGGCTTTTGGCTACACCTTC.

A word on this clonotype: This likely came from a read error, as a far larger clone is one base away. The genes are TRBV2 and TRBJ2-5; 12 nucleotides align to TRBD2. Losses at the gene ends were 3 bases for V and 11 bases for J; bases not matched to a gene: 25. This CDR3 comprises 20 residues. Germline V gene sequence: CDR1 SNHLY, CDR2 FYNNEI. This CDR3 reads CASSDGLAGPTPSSYNEQYF. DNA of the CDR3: TGTGCCAGCAGTGATGGACTAGCGGGGCCAACCCCCAGCTCCTACAATGAGCAGTACTTC.

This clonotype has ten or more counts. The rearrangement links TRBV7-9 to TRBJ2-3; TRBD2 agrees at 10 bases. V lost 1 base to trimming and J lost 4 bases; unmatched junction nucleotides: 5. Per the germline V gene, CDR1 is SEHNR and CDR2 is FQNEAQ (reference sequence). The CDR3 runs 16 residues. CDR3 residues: CASSLGPSGRADTQYF. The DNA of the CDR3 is TGTGCCAGCAGCTTAGGACCTAGCGGGAGAGCAGATACGCAGTATTTT.

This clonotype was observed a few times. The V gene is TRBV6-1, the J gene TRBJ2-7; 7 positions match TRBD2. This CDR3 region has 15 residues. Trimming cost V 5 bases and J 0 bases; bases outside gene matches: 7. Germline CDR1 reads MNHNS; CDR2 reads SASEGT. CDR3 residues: CASSLQRGRSYEQYF. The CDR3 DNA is TGTGCCAGCAGTCTCCAGCGGGGACGCTCCTACGAGCAGTACTTC.

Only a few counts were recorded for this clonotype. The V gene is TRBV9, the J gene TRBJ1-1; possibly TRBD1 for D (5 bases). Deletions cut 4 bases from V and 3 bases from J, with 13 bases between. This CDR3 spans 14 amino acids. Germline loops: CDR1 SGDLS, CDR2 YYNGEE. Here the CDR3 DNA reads TGTGCCAGCAGCCCCTGGGGGGGGGACACTGAAGCTTTCTTT. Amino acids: CASSPWGGDTEAFF.

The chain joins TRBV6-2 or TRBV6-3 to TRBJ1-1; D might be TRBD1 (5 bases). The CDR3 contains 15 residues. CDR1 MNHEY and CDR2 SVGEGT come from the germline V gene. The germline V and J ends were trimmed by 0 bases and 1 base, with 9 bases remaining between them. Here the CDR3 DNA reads TGTGCCAGCAGTTACTCCAAGGGGAAGAACACTGAAGCTTTCTTT. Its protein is CASSYSKGKNTEAFF.

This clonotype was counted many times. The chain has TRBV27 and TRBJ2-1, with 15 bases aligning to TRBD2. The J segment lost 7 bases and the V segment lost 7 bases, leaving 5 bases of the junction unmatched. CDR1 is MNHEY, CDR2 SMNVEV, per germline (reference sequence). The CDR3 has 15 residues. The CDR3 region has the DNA TGTGCCAGCACACTAGGGACTAGCGGGAGGAATGAGCAGTTCTTC. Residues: CASTLGTSGRNEQFF.

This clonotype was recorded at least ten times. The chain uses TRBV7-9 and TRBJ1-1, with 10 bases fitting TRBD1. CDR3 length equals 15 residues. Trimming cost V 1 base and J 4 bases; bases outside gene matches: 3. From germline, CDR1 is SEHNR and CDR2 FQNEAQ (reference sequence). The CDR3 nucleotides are TGTGCCAGCAGCTTAGAGACAGGGGGCCCCACTGAAGCTTTCTTT. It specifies CASSLETGGPTEAFF.

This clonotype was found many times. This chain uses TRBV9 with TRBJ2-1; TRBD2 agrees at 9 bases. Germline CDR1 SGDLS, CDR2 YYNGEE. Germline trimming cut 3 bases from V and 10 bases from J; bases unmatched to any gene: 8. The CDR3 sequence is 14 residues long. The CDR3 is CASSDSGGSREQFF. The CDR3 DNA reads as TGTGCCAGCAGCGATAGCGGGGGCTCTCGGGAGCAGTTCTTC.

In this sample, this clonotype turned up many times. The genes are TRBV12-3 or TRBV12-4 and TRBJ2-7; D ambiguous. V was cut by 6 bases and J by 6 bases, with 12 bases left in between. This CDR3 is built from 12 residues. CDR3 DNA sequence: TGTGCCAGCAGCTCCGCCCCGTTCGAGCAGTACTTC. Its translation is CASSSAPFEQYF.

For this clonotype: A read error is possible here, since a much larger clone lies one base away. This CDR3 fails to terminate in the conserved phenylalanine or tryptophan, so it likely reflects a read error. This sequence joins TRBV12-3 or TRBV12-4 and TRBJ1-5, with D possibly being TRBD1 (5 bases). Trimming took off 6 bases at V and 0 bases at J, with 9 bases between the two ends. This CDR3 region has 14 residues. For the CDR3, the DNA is TGTGCCAGCAGCACCAGGGATAGCAATCAGCCCCAGCATCTT. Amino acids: CASSTRDSNQPQHL.

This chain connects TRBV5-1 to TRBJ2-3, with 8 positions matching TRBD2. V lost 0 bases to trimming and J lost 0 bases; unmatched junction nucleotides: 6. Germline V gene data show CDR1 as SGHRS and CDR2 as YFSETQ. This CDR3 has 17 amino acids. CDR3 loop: CASSLGTGGPSTDTQYF. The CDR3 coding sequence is TGCGCCAGCAGCTTGGGTACGGGAGGGCCTAGCACAGATACGCAGTATTTT.

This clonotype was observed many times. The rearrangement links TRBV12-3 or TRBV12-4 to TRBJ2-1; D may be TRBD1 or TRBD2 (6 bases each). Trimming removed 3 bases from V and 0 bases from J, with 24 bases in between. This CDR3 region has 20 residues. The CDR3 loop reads CASSFRGGKQGRYSYNEQFF. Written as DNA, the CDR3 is TGTGCCAGCAGTTTTAGGGGCGGGAAACAGGGCCGCTACTCCTACAATGAGCAGTTCTTC.

The CDR3 region is CASSDRDLSGNTIYF. CDR3 in DNA: TGTGCCAGCAGTGACCGGGACTTATCTGGAAACACCATATATTTT. This rearrangement joins TRBV6-1 to TRBJ1-3; weak D call: TRBD1 (5 bases). The CDR3 consists of 15 residues. Deletions cut 3 bases from V and 1 base from J, with 10 bases between. Germline CDR1 and CDR2: MNHNS and SASEGT.

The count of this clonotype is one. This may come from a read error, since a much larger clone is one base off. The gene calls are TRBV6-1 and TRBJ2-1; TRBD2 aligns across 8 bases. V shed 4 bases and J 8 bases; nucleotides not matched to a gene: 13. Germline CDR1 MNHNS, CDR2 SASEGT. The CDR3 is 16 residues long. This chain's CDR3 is CASSGRCSGNYDEQFF. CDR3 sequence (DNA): TGTGCCAGCAGTGGACGGTGTAGCGGGAATTACGATGAGCAGTTCTTC.